This TCR beta chain was captured in a study of response to subunit inactivated influenza vaccine. Germline-derived CDR1 and CDR2 are LGHNA and YNFKEQ. V shed 0 bases, J shed 7 bases, and the junction held 11 bases outside the gene matches. CDR3 length: 17 residues. Note on this clonotype: Its antigen remains unknown.

Study results and caveats: Authors suggested each seasonal influenza vaccination recruits few new T cells.

In TCRdb, the RT-PCR reads were re-called with MiXCR into one record per CDR3 protein. The data contain about 540,000 distinct CDR3 sequences, around 13% of them singletons. This sequence was found in a man aged 45-65 years who received an inactivated influenza vaccine. This chain joins TRBV4-2 and TRBJ2-2; 7 nucleotides align to TRBD1. The sequencing used PBMCs from blood, collected less than 13 days after vaccination. Here the CDR3 reads CASSQELLGQIGGELFF. The DNA of the CDR3 is TGTGCCAGCAGCCAAGAATTACTGGGACAGATCGGCGGGGAGCTGTTTTTT.